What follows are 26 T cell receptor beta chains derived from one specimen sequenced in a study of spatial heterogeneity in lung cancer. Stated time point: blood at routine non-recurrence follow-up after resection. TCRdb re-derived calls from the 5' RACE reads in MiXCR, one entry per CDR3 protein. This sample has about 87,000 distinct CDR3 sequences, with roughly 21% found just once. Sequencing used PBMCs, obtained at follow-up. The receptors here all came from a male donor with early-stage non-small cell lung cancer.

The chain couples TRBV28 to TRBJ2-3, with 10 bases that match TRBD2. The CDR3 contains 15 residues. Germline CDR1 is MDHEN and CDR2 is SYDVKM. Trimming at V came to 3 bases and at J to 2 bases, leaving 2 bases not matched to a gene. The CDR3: CASSFGTSDTDTQYF. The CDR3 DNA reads TGTGCCAGCAGTTTCGGGACTAGCGACACAGATACGCAGTATTTT.

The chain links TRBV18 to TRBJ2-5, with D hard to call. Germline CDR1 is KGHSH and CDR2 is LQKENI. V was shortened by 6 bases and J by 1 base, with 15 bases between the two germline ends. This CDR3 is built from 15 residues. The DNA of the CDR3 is TGTGCCAGCTCCCCAAAGGAAATCTTCCAAGAGACCCAGTACTTC. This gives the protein CASSPKEIFQETQYF.

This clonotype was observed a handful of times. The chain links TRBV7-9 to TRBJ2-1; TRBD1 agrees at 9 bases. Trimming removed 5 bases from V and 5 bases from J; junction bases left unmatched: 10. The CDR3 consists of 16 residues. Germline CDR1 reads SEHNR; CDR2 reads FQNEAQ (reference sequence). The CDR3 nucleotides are TGTGCCAGCAGCCCACCGGGACAGGGTTTCCACAATGAGCAGTTCTTC. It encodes CASSPPGQGFHNEQFF.

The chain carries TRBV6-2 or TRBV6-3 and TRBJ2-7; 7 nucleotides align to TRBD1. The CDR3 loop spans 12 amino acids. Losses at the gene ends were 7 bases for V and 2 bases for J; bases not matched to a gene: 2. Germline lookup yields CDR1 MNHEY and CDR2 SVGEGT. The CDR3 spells CASTDRPYEQYF. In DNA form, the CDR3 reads TGTGCCAGCACGGACAGGCCCTACGAGCAGTACTTC.

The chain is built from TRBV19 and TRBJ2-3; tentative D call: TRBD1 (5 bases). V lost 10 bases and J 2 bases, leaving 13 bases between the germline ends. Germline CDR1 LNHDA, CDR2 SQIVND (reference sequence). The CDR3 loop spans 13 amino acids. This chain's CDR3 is CATSWGDTDTQYF. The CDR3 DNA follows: TGTGCCACTTCCTGGGGCGACACAGATACGCAGTATTTT. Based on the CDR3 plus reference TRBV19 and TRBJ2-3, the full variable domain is DGGITQSPKYLFRKEGQNVTLSCEQNLNHDAMYWYRQDPGQGLRLIYYSQIVNDFQKGDIAEGYSVSREKKESFPLTVTSAQKNPTAFYLCATSWGDTDTQYFGPGTRLTVL.

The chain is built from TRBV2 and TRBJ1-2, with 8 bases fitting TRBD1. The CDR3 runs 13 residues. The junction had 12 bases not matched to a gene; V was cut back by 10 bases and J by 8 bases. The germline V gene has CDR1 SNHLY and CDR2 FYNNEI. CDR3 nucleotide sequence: TGTGCCACCAAACTACTACAGGGGGGAGGCTACACCTTC. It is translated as CATKLLQGGGYTF. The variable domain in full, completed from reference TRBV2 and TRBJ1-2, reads EPEVTQTPSHQVTQMGQEVILRCVPISNHLYFYWYRQILGQKVEFLVSFYNNEISEKSEIFDDQFSVERPDGSNFTLKIRSTKLEDSAMYFCATKLLQGGGYTFGSGTRLTVV.

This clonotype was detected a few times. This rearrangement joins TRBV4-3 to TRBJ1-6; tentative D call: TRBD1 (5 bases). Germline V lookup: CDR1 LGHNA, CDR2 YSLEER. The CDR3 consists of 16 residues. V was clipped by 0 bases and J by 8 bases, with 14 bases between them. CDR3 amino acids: CASSQDPGRGDSPLHF. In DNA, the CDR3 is TGCGCCAGCAGCCAAGATCCTGGAAGGGGAGATTCACCCCTCCACTTT.

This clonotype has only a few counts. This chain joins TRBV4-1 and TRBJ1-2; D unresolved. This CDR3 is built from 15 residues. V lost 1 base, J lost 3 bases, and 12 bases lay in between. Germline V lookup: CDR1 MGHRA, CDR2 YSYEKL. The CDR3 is CASSQGERPYYGYTF. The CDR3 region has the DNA TGCGCCAGCAGCCAAGGAGAGAGGCCTTACTATGGCTACACCTTC.

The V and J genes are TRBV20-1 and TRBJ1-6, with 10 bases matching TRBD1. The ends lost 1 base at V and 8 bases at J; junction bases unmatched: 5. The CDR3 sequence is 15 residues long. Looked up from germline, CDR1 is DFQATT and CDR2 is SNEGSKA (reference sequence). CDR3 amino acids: CSARAATGGHSPLHF. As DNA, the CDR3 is TGCAGTGCTAGAGCTGCGACAGGGGGCCATTCACCCCTCCACTTT.

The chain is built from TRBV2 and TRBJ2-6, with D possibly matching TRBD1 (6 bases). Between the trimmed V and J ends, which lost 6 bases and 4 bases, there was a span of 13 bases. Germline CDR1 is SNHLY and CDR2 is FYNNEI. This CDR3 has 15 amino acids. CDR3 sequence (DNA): TGTGCCAGCAGGGCACAGGGTCTAGGGGCCAACGTCCTGACTTTC. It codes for CASRAQGLGANVLTF.

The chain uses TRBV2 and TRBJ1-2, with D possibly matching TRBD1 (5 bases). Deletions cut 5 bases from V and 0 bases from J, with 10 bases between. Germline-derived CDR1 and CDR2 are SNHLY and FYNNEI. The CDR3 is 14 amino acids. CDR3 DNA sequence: TGTGCCAGCAGTTATGTGACAGCTAACTATGGCTACACCTTC. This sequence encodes CASSYVTANYGYTF.

The CDR3 sequence: CASSPTAGGQGSGYTF. The CDR3 DNA follows: TGTGCCAGCAGCCCAACGGCGGGGGGACAGGGATCTGGCTACACCTTC. The rearrangement joins TRBV12-3 or TRBV12-4 to TRBJ1-2; 9 bases are a match to TRBD1. This CDR3 has 16 residues. V lost 6 bases to trimming and J lost 7 bases; unmatched junction nucleotides: 15.

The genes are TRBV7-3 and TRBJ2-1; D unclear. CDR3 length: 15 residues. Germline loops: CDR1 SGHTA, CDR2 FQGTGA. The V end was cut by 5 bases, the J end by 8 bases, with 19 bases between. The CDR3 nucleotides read TGTGCCAGCAGCCTGAGGACGGCGAAAGTCGATGAGCAGTTCTTC. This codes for CASSLRTAKVDEQFF.

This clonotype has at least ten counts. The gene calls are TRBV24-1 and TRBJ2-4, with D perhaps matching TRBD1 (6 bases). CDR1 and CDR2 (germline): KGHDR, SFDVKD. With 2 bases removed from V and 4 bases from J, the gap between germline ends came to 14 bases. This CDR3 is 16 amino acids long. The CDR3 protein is CATSDSGPQGKNIQYF. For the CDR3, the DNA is TGTGCCACCAGTGATTCTGGGCCGCAGGGGAAAAACATTCAGTACTTC.

The CDR3 here is CASSSGLAGAGEQFF. The DNA of the CDR3 is TGCGCCAGCAGCTCGGGACTAGCGGGAGCCGGTGAGCAGTTCTTC. The J gene is TRBJ2-1, the V gene TRBV5-1, with TRBD2 matching 14 bases. Unmatched junction bases numbered 5, after V lost 3 bases and J lost 9 bases. CDR3 size: 15 residues. Germline V gives CDR1 SGHRS, CDR2 YFSETQ. Full variable domain (missing parts from reference TRBV5-1 and TRBJ2-1): KAGVTQTPRYLIKTRGQQVTLSCSPISGHRSVSWYQQTPGQGLQFLFEYFSETQRNKGNFPGRFSGRQFSNSRSEMNVSTLELGDSALYLCASSSGLAGAGEQFFGPGTRLTVL.

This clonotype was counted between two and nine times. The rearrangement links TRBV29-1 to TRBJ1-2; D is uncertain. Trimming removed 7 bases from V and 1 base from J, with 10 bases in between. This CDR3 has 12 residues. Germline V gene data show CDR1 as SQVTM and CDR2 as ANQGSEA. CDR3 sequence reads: CSASTDNYGYTF. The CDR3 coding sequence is TGCAGCGCGTCTACAGATAACTATGGCTACACCTTC.

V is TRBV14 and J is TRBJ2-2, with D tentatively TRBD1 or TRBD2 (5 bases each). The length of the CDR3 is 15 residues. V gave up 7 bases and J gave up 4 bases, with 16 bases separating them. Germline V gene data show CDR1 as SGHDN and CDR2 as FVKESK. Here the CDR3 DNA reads TGTGCCAGCACCCCGCTGGGTGGGGGCACCGGGGAGCTGTTTTTT. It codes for CASTPLGGGTGELFF.

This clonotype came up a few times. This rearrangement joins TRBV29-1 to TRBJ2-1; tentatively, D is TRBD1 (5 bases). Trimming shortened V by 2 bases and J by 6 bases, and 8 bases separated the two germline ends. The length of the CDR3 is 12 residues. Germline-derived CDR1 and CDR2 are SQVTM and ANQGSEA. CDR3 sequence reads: CSVEKDTNEQFF. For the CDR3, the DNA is TGCAGCGTTGAAAAGGACACCAATGAGCAGTTCTTC.

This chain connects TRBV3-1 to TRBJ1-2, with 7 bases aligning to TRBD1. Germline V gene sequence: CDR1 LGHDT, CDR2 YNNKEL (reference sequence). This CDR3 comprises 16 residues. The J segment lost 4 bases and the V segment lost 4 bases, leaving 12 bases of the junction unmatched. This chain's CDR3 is CASSLKGNRDSYGYTF. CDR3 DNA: TGTGCCAGCAGCCTAAAGGGGAACCGGGACAGCTATGGCTACACCTTC. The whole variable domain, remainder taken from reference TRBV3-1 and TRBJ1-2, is DTAVSQTPKYLVTQMGNDKSIKCEQNLGHDTMYWYKQDSKKFLKIMFSYNNKELIINETVPNRFSPKSPDKAHLNLHINSLELGDSAVYFCASSLKGNRDSYGYTFGSGTRLTVV.

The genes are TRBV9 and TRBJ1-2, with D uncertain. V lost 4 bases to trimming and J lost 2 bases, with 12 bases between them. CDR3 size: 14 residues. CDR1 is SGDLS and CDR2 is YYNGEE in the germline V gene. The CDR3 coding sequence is TGTGCCAGCAGCCTCCTTGAGGGAAACTATGGCTACACCTTC. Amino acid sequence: CASSLLEGNYGYTF.

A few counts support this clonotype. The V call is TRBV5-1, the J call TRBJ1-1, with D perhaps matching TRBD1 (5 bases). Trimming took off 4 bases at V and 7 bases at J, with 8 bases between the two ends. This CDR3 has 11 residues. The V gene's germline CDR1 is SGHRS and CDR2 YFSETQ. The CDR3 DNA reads TGCGCCAGCAGCCGAGACAGTGAAGCTTTCTTT. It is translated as CASSRDSEAFF. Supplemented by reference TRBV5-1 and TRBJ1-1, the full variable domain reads KAGVTQTPRYLIKTRGQQVTLSCSPISGHRSVSWYQQTPGQGLQFLFEYFSETQRNKGNFPGRFSGRQFSNSRSEMNVSTLELGDSALYLCASSRDSEAFFGQGTRLTVV.

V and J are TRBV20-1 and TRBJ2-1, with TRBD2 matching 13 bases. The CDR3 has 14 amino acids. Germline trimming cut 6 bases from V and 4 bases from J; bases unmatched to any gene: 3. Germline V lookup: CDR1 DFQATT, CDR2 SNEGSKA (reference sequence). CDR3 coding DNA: TGCAGTGCGACTAGCGGGAGGATATACAATGAGCAGTTCTTC. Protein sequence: CSATSGRIYNEQFF.

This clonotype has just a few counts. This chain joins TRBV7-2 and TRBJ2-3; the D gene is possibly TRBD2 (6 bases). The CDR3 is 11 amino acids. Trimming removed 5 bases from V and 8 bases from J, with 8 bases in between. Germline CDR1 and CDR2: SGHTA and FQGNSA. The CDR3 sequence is CASSLSGTQYF. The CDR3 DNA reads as TGTGCCAGCAGCCTTAGCGGTACGCAGTATTTT. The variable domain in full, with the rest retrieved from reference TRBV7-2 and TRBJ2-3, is GAGVSQSPSNKVTEKGKDVELRCDPISGHTALYWYRQSLGQGLEFLIYFQGNSAPDKSGLPSDRFSAERTGGSVSTLTIQRTQQEDSAVYLCASSLSGTQYFGPGTRLTVL.

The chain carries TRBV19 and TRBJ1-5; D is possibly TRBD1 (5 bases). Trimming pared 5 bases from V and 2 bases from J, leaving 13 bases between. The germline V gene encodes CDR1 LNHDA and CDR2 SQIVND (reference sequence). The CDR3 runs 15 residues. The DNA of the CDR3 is TGTGCCAGTAGTTACCGGGGGGTGCGCAATCAGCCCCAGCATTTT. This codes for CASSYRGVRNQPQHF.

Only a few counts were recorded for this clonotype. The CDR3 spells CASSQATGVSNQPQHF. The CDR3 DNA is TGCGCCAGCAGCCAAGCGACAGGGGTGAGCAATCAGCCCCAGCATTTT. The chain has TRBV4-1 and TRBJ1-5, with 8 positions matching TRBD1. Germline V CDR1 and CDR2: MGHRA, YSYEKL. The CDR3 runs to 16 residues. The V gene end was trimmed by 1 base and the J gene end by 1 base; junction bases not matched to a gene: 3.

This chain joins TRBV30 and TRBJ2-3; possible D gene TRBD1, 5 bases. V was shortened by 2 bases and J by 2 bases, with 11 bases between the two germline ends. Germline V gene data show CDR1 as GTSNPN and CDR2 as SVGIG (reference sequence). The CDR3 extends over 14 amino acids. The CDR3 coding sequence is TGTGCCTGGAGTCGGGTAGGGGACACAGATACGCAGTATTTT. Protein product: CAWSRVGDTDTQYF.